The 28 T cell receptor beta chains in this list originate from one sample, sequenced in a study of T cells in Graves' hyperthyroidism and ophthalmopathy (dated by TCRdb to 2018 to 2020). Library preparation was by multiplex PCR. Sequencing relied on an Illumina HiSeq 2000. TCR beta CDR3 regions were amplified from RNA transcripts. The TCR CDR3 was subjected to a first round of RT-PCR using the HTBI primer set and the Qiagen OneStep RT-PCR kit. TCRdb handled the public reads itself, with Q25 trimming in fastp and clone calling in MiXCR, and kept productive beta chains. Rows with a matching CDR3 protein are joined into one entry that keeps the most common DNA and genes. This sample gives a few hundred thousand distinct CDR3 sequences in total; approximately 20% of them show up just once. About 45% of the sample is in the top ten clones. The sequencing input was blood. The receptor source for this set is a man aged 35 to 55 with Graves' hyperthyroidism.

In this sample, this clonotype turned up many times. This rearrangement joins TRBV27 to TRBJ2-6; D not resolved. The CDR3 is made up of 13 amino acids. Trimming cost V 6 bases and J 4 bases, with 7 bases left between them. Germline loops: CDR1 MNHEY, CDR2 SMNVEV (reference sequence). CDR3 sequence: CASSWGGANVLTF. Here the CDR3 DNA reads TGTGCCAGCAGCTGGGGAGGGGCCAACGTCCTGACTTTC.

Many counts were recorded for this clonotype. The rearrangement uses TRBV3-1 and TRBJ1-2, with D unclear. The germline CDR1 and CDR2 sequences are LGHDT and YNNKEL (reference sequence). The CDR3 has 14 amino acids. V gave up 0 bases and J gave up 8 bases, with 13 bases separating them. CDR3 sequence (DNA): TGTGCCAGCAGCCAAGATGCCAGGTTTGAGGGCTACACCTTC. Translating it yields CASSQDARFEGYTF.

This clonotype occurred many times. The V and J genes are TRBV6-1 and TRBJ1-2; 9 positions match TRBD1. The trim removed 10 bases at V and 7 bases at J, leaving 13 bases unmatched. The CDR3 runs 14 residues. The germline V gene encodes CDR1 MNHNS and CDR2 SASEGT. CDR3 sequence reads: CAIRDRVSHGGYTF. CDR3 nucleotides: TGTGCCATCCGGGACAGGGTATCGCATGGTGGCTACACCTTC.

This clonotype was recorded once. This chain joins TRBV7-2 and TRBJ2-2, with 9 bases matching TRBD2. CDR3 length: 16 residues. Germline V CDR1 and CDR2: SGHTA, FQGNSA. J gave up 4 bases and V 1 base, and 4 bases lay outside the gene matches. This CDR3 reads CASSLDGGGATGELFF. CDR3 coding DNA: TGTGCCAGCAGCTTAGATGGCGGGGGGGCCACCGGGGAGCTGTTTTTT.

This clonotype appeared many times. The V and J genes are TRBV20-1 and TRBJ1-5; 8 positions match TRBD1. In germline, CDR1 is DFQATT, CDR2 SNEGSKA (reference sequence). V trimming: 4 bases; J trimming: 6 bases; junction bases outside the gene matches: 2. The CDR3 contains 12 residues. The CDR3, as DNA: TGCAGTGCTAAACAGGGGGGTCAGCCCCAGCATTTT. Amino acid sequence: CSAKQGGQPQHF.

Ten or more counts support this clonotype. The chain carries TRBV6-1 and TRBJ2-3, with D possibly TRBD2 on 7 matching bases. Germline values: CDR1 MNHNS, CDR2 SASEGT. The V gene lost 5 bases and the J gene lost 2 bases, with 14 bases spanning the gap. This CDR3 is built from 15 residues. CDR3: CASSPRGGVTDTQYF. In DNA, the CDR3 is TGTGCCAGCAGTCCGAGGGGGGGGGTCACAGATACGCAGTATTTT.

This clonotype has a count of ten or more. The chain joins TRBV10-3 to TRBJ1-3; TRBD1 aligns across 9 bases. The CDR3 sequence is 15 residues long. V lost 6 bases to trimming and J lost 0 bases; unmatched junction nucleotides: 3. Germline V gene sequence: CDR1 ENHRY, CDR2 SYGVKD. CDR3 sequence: CAIRTGGSSGNTIYF. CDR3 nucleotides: TGTGCCATCAGGACAGGGGGAAGCTCTGGAAACACCATATATTTT.

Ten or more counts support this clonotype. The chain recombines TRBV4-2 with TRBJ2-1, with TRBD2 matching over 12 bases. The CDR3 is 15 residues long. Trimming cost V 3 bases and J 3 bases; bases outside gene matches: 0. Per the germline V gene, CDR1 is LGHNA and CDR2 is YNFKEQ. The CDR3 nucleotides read TGTGCCAGCAGCCAGACTAGCGGGGGCTACAATGAGCAGTTCTTC. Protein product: CASSQTSGGYNEQFF.

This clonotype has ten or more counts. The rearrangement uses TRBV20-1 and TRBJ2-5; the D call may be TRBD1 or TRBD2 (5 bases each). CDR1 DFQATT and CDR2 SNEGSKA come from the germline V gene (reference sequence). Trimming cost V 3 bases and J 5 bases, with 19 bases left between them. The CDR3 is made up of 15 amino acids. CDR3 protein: CSASTEGQGSETQYF. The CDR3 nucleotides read TGCAGTGCTAGCACCGAGGGGCAGGGAAGTGAGACCCAGTACTTC.

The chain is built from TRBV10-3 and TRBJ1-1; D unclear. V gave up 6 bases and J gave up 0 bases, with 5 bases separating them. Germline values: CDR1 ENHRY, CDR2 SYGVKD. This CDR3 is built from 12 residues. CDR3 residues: CAIRGMNTEAFF. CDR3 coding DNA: TGTGCCATCAGAGGCATGAACACTGAAGCTTTCTTT.

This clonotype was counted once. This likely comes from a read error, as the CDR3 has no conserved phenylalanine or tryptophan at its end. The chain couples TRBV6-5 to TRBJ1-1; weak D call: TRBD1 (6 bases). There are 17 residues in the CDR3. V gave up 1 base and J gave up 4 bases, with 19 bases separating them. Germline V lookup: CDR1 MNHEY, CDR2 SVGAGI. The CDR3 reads CASSYYQGRQEGTEAFL. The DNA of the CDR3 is TGTGCCAGCAGTTACTATCAGGGCCGACAGGAGGGCACTGAAGCTTTCCTT.

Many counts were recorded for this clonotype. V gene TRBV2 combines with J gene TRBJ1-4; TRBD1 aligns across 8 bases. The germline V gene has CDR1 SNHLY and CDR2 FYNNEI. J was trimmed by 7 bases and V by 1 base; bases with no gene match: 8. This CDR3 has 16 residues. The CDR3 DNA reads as TGTGCCAGCAGTGAAGGGAGGACAGGGTTTTTTGAAAAACTGTTTTTT. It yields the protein CASSEGRTGFFEKLFF.

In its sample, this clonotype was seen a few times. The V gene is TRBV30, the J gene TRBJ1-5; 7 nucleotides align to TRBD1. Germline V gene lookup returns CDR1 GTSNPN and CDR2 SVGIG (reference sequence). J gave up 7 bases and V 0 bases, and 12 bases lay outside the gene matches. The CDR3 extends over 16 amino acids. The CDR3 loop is CAWSVGLRTGNQPQHF. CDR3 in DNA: TGTGCCTGGAGTGTGGGTCTTCGGACAGGAAACCAGCCCCAGCATTTT.

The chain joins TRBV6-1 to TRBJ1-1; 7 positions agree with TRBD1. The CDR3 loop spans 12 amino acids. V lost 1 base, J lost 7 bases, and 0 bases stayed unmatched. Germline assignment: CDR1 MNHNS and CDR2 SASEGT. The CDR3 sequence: CASSEDRGEAFF. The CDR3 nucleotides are TGTGCCAGCAGTGAAGACAGGGGTGAAGCTTTCTTT.

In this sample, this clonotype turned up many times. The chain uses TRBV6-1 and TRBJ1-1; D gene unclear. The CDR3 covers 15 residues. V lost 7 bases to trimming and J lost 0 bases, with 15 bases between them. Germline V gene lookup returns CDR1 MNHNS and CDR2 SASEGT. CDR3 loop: CASTAVYGLNTEAFF. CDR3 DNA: TGTGCCAGCACGGCCGTATACGGTTTGAACACTGAAGCTTTCTTT.

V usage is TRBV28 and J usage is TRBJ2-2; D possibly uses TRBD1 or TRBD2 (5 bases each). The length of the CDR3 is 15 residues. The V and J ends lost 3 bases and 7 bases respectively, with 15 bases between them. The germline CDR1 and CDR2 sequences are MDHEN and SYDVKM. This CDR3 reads CASSFGTGWGGELFF. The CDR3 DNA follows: TGTGCCAGCAGTTTTGGGACCGGGTGGGGCGGGGAGCTGTTTTTT.

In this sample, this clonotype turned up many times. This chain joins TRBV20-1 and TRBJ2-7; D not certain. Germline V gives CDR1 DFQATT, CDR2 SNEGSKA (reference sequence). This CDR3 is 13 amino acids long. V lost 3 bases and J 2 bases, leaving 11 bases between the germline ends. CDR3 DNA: TGCAGTGCTAGGACCATCGAAACCTACGAGCAGTACTTC. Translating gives CSARTIETYEQYF.

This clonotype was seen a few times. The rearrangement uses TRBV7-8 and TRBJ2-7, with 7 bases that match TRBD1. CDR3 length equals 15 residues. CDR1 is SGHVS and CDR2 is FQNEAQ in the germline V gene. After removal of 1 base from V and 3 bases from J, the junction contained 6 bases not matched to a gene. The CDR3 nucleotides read TGTGCCAGCAGCTTAGGGTTGGGACAGAACTACGAGCAGTACTTC. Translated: CASSLGLGQNYEQYF. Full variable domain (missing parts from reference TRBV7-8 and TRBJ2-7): GAGVSQSPRYKVAKRGQDVALRCDPISGHVSLFWYQQALGQGPEFLTYFQNEAQLDKSGLPSDRFFAERPEGSVSTLKIQRTQQEDSAVYLCASSLGLGQNYEQYFGPGTRLTVT.

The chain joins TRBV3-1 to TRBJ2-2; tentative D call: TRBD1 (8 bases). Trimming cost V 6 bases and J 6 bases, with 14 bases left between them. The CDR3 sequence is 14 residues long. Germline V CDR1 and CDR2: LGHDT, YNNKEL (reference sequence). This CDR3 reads CASRFTGGAGELFF. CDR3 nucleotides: TGTGCCAGCAGATTTACAGGGGGGGCCGGGGAGCTGTTTTTT. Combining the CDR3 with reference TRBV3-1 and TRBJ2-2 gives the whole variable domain DTAVSQTPKYLVTQMGNDKSIKCEQNLGHDTMYWYKQDSKKFLKIMFSYNNKELIINETVPNRFSPKSPDKAHLNLHINSLELGDSAVYFCASRFTGGAGELFFGEGSRLTVL.

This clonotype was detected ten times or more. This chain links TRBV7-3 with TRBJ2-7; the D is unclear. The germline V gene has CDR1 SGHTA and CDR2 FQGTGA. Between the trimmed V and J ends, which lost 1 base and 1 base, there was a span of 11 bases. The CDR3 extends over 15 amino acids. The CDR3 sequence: CASSLIPLKSYEQYF. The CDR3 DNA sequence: TGTGCCAGCAGCTTAATACCTTTGAAATCCTACGAGCAGTACTTC.

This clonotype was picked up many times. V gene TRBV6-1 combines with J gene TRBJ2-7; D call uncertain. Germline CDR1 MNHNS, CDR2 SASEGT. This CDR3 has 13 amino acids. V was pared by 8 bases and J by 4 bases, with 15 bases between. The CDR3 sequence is CASQVGRRYEQYF. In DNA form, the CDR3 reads TGTGCCAGCCAGGTCGGACGGCGATACGAGCAGTACTTC.

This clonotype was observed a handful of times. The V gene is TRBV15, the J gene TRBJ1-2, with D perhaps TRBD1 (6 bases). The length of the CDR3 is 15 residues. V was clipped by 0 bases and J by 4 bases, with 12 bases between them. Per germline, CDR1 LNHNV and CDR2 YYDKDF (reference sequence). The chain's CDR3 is CATSRDRWGAYGYTF. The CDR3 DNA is TGTGCCACCAGCAGAGATCGGTGGGGGGCCTATGGCTACACCTTC.

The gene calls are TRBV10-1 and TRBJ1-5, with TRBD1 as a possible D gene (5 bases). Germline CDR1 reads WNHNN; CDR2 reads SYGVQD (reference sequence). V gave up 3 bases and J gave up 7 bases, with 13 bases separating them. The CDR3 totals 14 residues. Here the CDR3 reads CASSDGTPDQPQHF. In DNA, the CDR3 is TGCGCCAGCAGTGATGGGACCCCGGACCAGCCCCAGCATTTT.

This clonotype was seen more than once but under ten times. The CDR3 DNA reads TGTGCCACCAGAGGCGGGGGACTAGCGGGGGTAGAGCAGTACTTC. It is translated as CATRGGGLAGVEQYF. The J gene is TRBJ2-7, the V gene TRBV15; 14 nucleotides agree with TRBD2. Trimming took 6 bases from V and 7 from J; bases not matched to a gene: 8. CDR1 and CDR2 (germline): LNHNV, YYDKDF (reference sequence). There are 15 residues in the CDR3.

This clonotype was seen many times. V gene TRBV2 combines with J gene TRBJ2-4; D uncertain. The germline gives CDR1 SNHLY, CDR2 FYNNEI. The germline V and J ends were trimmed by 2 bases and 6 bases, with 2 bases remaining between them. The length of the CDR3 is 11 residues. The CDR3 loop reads CASSESNIQYF. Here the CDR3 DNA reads TGTGCCAGCAGTGAATCAAACATTCAGTACTTC.

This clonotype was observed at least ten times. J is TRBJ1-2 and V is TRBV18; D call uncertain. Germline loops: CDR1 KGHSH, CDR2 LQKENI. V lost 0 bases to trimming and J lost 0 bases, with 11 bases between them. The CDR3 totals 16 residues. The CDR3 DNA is TGTGCCAGCTCACCACCATCAGTTGGGACTAACTATGGCTACACCTTC. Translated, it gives CASSPPSVGTNYGYTF.

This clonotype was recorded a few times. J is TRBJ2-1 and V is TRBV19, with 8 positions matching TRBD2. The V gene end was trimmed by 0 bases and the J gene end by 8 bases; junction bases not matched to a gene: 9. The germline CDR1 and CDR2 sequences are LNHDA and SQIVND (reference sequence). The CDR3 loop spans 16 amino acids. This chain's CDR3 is CASSIEGLGVGHEQFF. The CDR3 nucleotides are TGTGCCAGTAGTATAGAGGGACTAGGGGTGGGTCATGAGCAGTTCTTC.

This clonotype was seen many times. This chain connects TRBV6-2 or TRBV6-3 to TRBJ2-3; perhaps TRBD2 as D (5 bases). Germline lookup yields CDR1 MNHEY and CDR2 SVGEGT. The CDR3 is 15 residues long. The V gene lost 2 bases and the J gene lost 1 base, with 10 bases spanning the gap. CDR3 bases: TGTGCCAGCAGTTACATGAGGGTAGGCACAGATACGCAGTATTTT. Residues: CASSYMRVGTDTQYF.